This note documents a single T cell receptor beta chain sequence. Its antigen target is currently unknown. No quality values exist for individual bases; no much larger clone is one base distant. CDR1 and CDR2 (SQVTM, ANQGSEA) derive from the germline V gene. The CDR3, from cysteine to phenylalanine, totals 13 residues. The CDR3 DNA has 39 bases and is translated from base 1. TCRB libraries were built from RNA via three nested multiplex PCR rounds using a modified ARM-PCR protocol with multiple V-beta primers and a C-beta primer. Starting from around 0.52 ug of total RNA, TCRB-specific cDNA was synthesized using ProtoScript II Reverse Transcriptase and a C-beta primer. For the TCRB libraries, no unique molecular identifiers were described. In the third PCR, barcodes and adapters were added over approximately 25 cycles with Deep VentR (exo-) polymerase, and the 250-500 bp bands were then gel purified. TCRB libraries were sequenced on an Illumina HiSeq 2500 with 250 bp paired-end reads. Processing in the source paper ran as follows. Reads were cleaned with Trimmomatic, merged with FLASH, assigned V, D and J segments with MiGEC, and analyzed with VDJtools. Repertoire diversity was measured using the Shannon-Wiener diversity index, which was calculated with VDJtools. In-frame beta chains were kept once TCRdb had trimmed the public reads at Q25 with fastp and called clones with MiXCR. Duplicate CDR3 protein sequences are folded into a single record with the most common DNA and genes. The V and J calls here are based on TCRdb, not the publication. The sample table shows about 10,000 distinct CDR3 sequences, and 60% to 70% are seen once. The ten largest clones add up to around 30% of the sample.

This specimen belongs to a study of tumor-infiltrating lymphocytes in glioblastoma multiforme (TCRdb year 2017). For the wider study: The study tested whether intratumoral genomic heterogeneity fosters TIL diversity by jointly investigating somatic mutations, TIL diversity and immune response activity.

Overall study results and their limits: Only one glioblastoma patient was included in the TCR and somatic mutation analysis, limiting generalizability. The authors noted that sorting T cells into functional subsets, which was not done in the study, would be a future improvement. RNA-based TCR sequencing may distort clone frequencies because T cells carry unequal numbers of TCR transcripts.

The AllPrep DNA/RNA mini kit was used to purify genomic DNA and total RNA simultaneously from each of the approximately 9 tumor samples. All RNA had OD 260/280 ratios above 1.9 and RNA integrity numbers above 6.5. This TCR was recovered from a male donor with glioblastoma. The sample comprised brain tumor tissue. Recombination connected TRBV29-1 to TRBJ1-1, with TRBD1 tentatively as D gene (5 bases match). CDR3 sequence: CSCGSGTGREAFF. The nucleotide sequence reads TGCAGTTGCGGATCGGGTACAGGCCGTGAAGCTTTCTTT.